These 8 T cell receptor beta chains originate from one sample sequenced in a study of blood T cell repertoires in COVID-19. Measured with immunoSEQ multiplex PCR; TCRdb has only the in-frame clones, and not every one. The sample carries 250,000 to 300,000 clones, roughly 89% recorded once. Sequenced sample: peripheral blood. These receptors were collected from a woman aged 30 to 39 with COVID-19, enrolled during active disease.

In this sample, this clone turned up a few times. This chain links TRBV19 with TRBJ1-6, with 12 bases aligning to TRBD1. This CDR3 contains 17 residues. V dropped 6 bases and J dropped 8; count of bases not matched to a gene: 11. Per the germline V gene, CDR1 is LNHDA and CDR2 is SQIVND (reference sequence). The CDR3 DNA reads TGTGCCAGTAGGAGCGGGGACAGGGGGCTGTCAGATTCACCCCTCCACTTT. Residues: CASRSGDRGLSDSPLHF.

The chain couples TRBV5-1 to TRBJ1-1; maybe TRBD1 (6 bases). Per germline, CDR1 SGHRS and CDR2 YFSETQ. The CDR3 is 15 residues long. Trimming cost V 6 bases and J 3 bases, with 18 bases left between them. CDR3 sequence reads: CASKGGRAVDTEAFF. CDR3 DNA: TGCGCCAGCAAGGGGGGGAGGGCTGTGGACACTGAAGCTTTCTTT.

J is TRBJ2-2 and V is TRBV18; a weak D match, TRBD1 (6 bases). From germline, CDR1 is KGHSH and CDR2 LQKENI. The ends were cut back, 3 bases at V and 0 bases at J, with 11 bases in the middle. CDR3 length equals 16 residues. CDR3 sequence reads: CASSPSDRTNTGELFF. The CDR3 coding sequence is TGTGCCAGCTCACCCTCCGACAGGACGAACACCGGGGAGCTGTTTTTT.

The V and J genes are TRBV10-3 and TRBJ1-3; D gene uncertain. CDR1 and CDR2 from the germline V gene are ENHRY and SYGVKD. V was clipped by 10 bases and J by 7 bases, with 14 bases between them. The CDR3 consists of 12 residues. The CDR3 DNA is TGTGCCACCGGAGACGGACTCAACACCATATATTTT. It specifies CATGDGLNTIYF.

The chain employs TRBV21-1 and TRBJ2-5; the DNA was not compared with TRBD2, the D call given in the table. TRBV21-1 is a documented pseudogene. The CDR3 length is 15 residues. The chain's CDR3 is CASSGLTRGWETQYF. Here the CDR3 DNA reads TGTGCCAGCAGCGGTCTGACCAGAGGTTGGGAGACCCAGTACTTC.

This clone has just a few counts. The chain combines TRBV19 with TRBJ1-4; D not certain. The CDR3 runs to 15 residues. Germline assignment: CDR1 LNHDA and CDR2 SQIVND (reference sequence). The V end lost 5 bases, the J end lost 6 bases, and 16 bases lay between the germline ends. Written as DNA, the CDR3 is TGTGCCAGTAGTGTACGGGGTACTGGTTATGAAAAACTGTTTTTT. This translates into CASSVRGTGYEKLFF.

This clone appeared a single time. The CDR3 nucleotides are TGTGCCAGCAGTTACTCGATAATTAGCTCCTACAATGAGCAGTTCTTC. It codes for CASSYSIISSYNEQFF. The rearrangement uses TRBV6-5 and TRBJ2-1; D is ambiguous. The CDR3 spans 16 residues. Germline CDR1 reads MNHEY; CDR2 reads SVGAGI. Trimming removed 0 bases at V and 0 bases at J, with 9 bases between.

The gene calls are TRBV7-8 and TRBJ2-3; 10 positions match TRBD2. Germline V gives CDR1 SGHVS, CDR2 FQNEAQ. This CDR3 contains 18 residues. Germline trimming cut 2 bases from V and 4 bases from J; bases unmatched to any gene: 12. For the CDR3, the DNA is TGTGCCAGCAGCTTACGGTCTGGTAGCGGGGGGACCTCAGATACGCAGTATTTT. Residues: CASSLRSGSGGTSDTQYF.